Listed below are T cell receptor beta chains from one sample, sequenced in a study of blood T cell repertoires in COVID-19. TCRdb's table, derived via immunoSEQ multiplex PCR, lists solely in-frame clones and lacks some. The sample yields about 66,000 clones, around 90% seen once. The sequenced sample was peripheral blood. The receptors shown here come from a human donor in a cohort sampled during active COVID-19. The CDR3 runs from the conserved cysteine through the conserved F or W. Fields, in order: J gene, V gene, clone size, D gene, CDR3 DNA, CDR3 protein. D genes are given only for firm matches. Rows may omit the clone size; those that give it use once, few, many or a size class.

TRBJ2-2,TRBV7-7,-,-,TGTGCTAGCAGCCCCAGGGGCCCTCGCACCGGGGAGCTGTTTTTT,CASSPRGPRTGELFF
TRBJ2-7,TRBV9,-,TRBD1,TGTGCCAGCAGCGCAGGACAGGGGGCGGGCTCCTACGAGCAGTACTTC,CASSAGQGAGSYEQYF
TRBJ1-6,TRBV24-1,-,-,TGTGCCACCAGTGGGCCCTCGGCAGGGCGACGCAATTCACCCCTCCACTTT,CATSGPSAGRRNSPLHF
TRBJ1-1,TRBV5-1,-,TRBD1,TGCGCCAGCAGCTCAAGGACAGGGTCCACTGAAGCTTTCTTT,CASSSRTGSTEAFF
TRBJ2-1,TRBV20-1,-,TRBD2,TGCAGTGCTAGTTCGTTTGGGCGTCTAGCGGGAGAGGATCAGTTCTTC,CSASSFGRLAGEDQFF
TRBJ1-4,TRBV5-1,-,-,TGCGCCAGCAGCTTGGATGCGGCGGGCGCTGATGAAAAACTGTTTTTT,CASSLDAAGADEKLFF
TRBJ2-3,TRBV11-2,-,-,TGTGCCAGCAGCTTATCGGGGGTTCTTGGCACAGATACGCAGTATTTT,CASSLSGVLGTDTQYF
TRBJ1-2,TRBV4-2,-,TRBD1,TGTGCCAGCAGCCAAGACCTCCAGGGGGCTAATGGCTACACCTTC,CASSQDLQGANGYTF
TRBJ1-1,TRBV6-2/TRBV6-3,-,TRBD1,TGTGCCAGCAACCCGGGACAGGATAACACTGAAGCTTTCTTT,CASNPGQDNTEAFF
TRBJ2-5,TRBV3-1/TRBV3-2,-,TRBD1,TGTGCCAGCAGCCAACTCCCGGGACAGGGACAGACCCAGTACTTC,CASSQLPGQGQTQYF
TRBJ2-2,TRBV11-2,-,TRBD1,TGTGCCAGCAGCCCGACAGGGGGCTTGACCGGGGAGCTGTTTTTT,CASSPTGGLTGELFF
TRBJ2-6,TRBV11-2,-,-,TGTGCCAGCATCAGGGTGGAGCACTCTGGGGCCAACGTCCTGACTTTC,CASIRVEHSGANVLTF
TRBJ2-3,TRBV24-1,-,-,TGTGCCACCAGTGATTTGAGGAGCGTGGGGGCAAGCACAGATACGCAGTATTTT,CATSDLRSVGASTDTQYF
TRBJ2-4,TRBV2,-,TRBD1,TGTGCCAGCGTGGGACAGGGCACCAAAAACATTCAGTACTTC,CASVGQGTKNIQYF
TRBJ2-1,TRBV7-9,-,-,TGTGCCAGCAGCTTAGATGGGGCATCCTACAATGAGCAGTTCTTC,CASSLDGASYNEQFF
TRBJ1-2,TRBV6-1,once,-,TGTGCCAGCAGTGAAGAATTCCGCGGAGATGGCTACACCTTC,CASSEEFRGDGYTF
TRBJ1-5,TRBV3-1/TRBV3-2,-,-,TGTGCCAGCAGCCAAGCAGGGGTCCCGCCCCAGCATTTT,CASSQAGVPPQHF
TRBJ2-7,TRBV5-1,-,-,TGCGCCAGCAGCTTGAAACAGGGTGGGTACGAGCAGTACTTC,CASSLKQGGYEQYF
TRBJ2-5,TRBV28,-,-,TGTGCCAGCAGTAAGACTAGGTACCAAGAGACCCAGTACTTC,CASSKTRYQETQYF
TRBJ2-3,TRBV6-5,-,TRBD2,TGTGCCAGCAGTTATCGGTCCCTAGCGGAAACAGATACGCAGTATTTT,CASSYRSLAETDTQYF
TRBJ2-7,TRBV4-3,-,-,TGCGCCAGCAGCCAAGATCTAACCTCCTACGAGCAGTACTTC,CASSQDLTSYEQYF
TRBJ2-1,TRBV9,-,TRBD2,TGTGCCAGCAGCGTAGATTTGGGGATAGGGACTAGCGGGAGCTCCTACAATGAGCAGTTCTTC,CASSVDLGIGTSGSSYNEQFF
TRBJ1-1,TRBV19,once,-,TGTGCCAGTAGCCCCAGTTCAGGCAGTTTGAACACTGAAGCTTTCTTT,CASSPSSGSLNTEAFF
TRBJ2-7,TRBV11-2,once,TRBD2,TGTGCCAGCAGCTCCCGACTAGCGGGGGCTCGGTCCTACGAGCAGTACTTC,CASSSRLAGARSYEQYF
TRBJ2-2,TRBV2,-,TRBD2,TGTGCCAGCAATCGGGGCGGGGGGCCGAGCACCGGGGAGCTGTTTTTT,CASNRGGGPSTGELFF
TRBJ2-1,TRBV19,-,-,TGTGCCAGTAGTATGGACGGGAGTTCCTACAATGAGCAGTTCTTC,CASSMDGSSYNEQFF
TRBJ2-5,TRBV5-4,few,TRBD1,TGTGCCAGCAGCTTGGGTCAGGGGGTGAGGGAGACCCAGTACTTC,CASSLGQGVRETQYF
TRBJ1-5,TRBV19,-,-,TGTGCCAGTAGTATAAGGGGGTCAAATCAGCCCCAGCATTTT,CASSIRGSNQPQHF
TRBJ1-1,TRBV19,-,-,TGTGCCAGTAAATCGGTCATGAACACTGAAGCTTTCTTT,CASKSVMNTEAFF
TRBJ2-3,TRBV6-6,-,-,TGTGCCAGCAGTCCGGGACAAAGCACAGATACGCAGTATTTT,CASSPGQSTDTQYF